These 19 T cell receptor beta chains originate from one sample sequenced in a study of T-cell memory formation after mild COVID-19. A single record per CDR3 protein comes from TCRdb applying MiXCR to the 5' RACE reads. The sample contains roughly 340,000 distinct CDR3 sequences, about 16% of which appear only once. The sequenced sample consisted of PBMCs or a T cell subset sorted from them (not recorded which). The receptor source for this set is a man aged 18 to 35 who had mild COVID-19 (a few samples of this study predate the infection). Cell type and time point are not known.

The chain combines TRBV5-1 with TRBJ1-1, with D maybe TRBD1 (5 bases). CDR1 is SGHRS, CDR2 YFSETQ, per germline. There are 13 residues in the CDR3. Trimming pared 4 bases from V and 10 bases from J, leaving 17 bases between. CDR3 DNA: TGCGCCAGCAGCACTGAGTACCGGGACGGAGCTTTCTTT. It codes for CASSTEYRDGAFF.

There are a few counts of this clonotype. The genes are TRBV15 and TRBJ1-2; the D is unclear. The CDR3 totals 17 residues. Germline CDR1 reads LNHNV; CDR2 reads YYDKDF (reference sequence). Trimming cost V 0 bases and J 7 bases, with 21 bases left between them. CDR3 nucleotides: TGTGCCACCAGCAGAGATAGGCCGGGCGCCGCCCGCCGTGGCTACACCTTC. Its protein is CATSRDRPGAARRGYTF.

This clonotype was picked up a small number of times. V is TRBV2 and J is TRBJ1-3; D unresolved. The V gene lost 2 bases and the J gene lost 0 bases, with 8 bases spanning the gap. The CDR3 is 15 amino acids. Germline V lookup: CDR1 SNHLY, CDR2 FYNNEI. The CDR3 region has the DNA TGTGCCAGCAGTGAAAGCCCGCGCTCTGGAAACACCATATATTTT. It specifies CASSESPRSGNTIYF.

This clonotype was observed a handful of times. The J gene is TRBJ2-5, the V gene TRBV4-3, with D possibly called TRBD1 or TRBD2 (5 bases each). The CDR3 is 14 amino acids. V lost 0 bases and J 7 bases, leaving 12 bases between the germline ends. From germline, CDR1 is LGHNA and CDR2 YSLEER. As DNA, the CDR3 is TGCGCCAGCAGCCAAGAGAATACAGGAGGGACCCAGTACTTC. Translated: CASSQENTGGTQYF.

The V call is TRBV7-2, the J call TRBJ1-5; maybe TRBD1 (6 bases). Trimming took off 1 base at V and 4 bases at J, with 14 bases between the two ends. CDR1 is SGHTA, CDR2 FQGNSA, per germline. The length of the CDR3 is 16 residues. The CDR3 spells CASSLGGRGFNQPQHF. CDR3 nucleotide sequence: TGTGCCAGCAGCTTAGGGGGCAGGGGATTTAATCAGCCCCAGCATTTT.

In this sample, this clonotype turned up a few times. The V call is TRBV5-4, the J call TRBJ2-7; 7 bases map to TRBD2. CDR1 is SGHNT and CDR2 is YYREEE in the germline V gene (reference sequence). The CDR3 runs 15 residues. V dropped 4 bases and J dropped 2; count of bases not matched to a gene: 9. For the CDR3, the DNA is TGTGCCAGCAGCGGCCGTGGGGCGGGGGCCTACGAGCAGTACTTC. It yields the protein CASSGRGAGAYEQYF.

The chain has TRBV5-6 and TRBJ2-7; no firm D call. Trimming removed 0 bases from V and 6 bases from J, with 13 bases in between. The CDR3 consists of 14 residues. Germline V gene data show CDR1 as SGHDT and CDR2 as YYEEEE. As DNA, the CDR3 is TGTGCCAGCAGCTTGGTCGGCCGCCGTTTCGAGCAGTACGTC. Translation: CASSLVGRRFEQYV.

This clonotype showed up just a few times. This chain uses TRBV5-6 with TRBJ2-7; D tentatively fits TRBD1 or TRBD2 (6 bases each). The CDR3 is 14 residues long. Germline CDR1 and CDR2: SGHDT and YYEEEE. V was shortened by 4 bases and J by 2 bases, with 13 bases between the two germline ends. The CDR3 loop reads CASSLNREAYEQYF. The CDR3 DNA sequence: TGTGCCAGCAGCCTCAACAGGGAGGCCTACGAGCAGTACTTC.

This clonotype showed up just a few times. V and J are TRBV12-3 or TRBV12-4 and TRBJ2-3; the D call may be TRBD1 or TRBD2 (6 bases each). The CDR3 runs 15 residues. The V end lost 6 bases, the J end lost 3 bases, and 16 bases lay between the germline ends. DNA for the CDR3: TGTGCCAGCAGCGGGGGCTTCGTAAAAACAGATACGCAGTATTTT. It is translated as CASSGGFVKTDTQYF.

This clonotype was seen only a few times. This rearrangement joins TRBV4-3 to TRBJ1-1; the D is unclear. CDR3 length: 18 residues. Germline V gene lookup returns CDR1 LGHNA and CDR2 YSLEER. The V end was cut by 0 bases, the J end by 0 bases, with 17 bases between. CDR3: CASSQESFSWVLNTEAFF. In DNA form, the CDR3 reads TGCGCCAGCAGCCAAGAGTCATTCAGTTGGGTATTGAACACTGAAGCTTTCTTT.

V gene TRBV4-2 combines with J gene TRBJ2-7, with no clear D. V was shortened by 3 bases and J by 5 bases, with 5 bases between the two germline ends. Germline loops: CDR1 LGHNA, CDR2 YNFKEQ. This CDR3 is 11 amino acids long. This CDR3 is CASSQGNEQYF. The CDR3 DNA follows: TGTGCCAGCAGCCAGGGTAACGAGCAGTACTTC.

The chain uses TRBV9 and TRBJ2-2; 8 bases match TRBD2. Germline CDR1 and CDR2: SGDLS and YYNGEE. The CDR3 has 17 residues. J was trimmed by 0 bases and V by 3 bases; bases with no gene match: 7. CDR3 protein: CASSEPLAGTNTGELFF. CDR3 nucleotide sequence: TGTGCCAGCAGCGAGCCCTTAGCGGGGACGAACACCGGGGAGCTGTTTTTT.

In this sample, this clonotype turned up a few times. The chain is built from TRBV6-2 or TRBV6-3 and TRBJ2-1; no definite D call. The V gene lost 5 bases and the J gene lost 7 bases, with 6 bases spanning the gap. The CDR3 runs to 11 residues. Per germline, CDR1 MNHEY and CDR2 SVGEGT. The CDR3 loop reads CASSGWNEQFF. As DNA, the CDR3 is TGTGCCAGCAGTGGGTGGAATGAGCAGTTCTTC.

The chain joins TRBV5-1 to TRBJ2-5, with D possibly matching TRBD2 (7 bases). Looked up from germline, CDR1 is SGHRS and CDR2 is YFSETQ. Trimming took off 7 bases at V and 2 bases at J, with 15 bases between the two ends. The CDR3 consists of 14 residues. The chain's CDR3 is CASRTGRVQETQYF. DNA of the CDR3: TGCGCCAGCCGAACAGGGAGGGTTCAAGAGACCCAGTACTTC.

The chain couples TRBV20-1 to TRBJ2-5; D gene uncertain. CDR3 length: 14 amino acids. V was pared by 6 bases and J by 7 bases, with 21 bases between. Per the germline V gene, CDR1 is DFQATT and CDR2 is SNEGSKA (reference sequence). CDR3 sequence: CSAKPGSTPRTQYF. The CDR3 nucleotides are TGCAGTGCCAAGCCTGGGTCCACCCCAAGGACCCAGTACTTC.

To note about this clonotype: One junction end disagrees with the germline gene, perhaps due to a read error. The CDR3 DNA sequence: TGTGCCAGCACCCCCCAGAGCACGCAGCCCCATCATTTT. Translating it yields CASTPQSTQPHHF. V usage is TRBV18 and J usage is TRBJ1-5; D gene ambiguous. CDR1 is KGHSH and CDR2 is LQKENI in the germline V gene. The CDR3 covers 13 residues.

The gene calls are TRBV11-2 and TRBJ1-2, with D possibly being TRBD1 (6 bases). The CDR3 is 15 residues long. With 2 bases removed from V and 4 bases from J, the gap between germline ends came to 14 bases. Looked up from germline, CDR1 is SGHAT and CDR2 is FQNNGV. CDR3 protein: CASSLTLGQFYGYTF. Here the CDR3 DNA reads TGTGCCAGCAGCTTAACCCTCGGACAGTTCTATGGCTACACCTTC.

In its sample, this clonotype was seen a few times. The rearrangement joins TRBV6-5 to TRBJ1-6; no definite D call. Germline V gene data show CDR1 as MNHEY and CDR2 as SVGAGI. Trimming took 0 bases from V and 9 from J, leaving 12 bases between them. The CDR3 is 15 residues long. The CDR3 loop reads CASSYSEGWGSPLHF. The DNA of the CDR3 is TGTGCCAGCAGTTACTCGGAGGGCTGGGGTTCACCCCTCCACTTT.

The rearrangement uses TRBV29-1 and TRBJ1-5, with 7 nucleotides matching TRBD1. CDR3 length: 15 residues. Germline loops: CDR1 SQVTM, CDR2 ANQGSEA. The junction had 7 bases not matched to a gene; V was cut back by 4 bases and J by 1 base. This CDR3 is CSVGSGGYSNQPQHF. The DNA of the CDR3 is TGCAGCGTTGGGTCAGGGGGGTACAGCAATCAGCCCCAGCATTTT.